These T cell receptor beta chains were read from a single sample in a study of T cells in Graves' hyperthyroidism and ophthalmopathy. Using its own MiXCR run on the multiplex PCR reads, TCRdb lists one record per CDR3 protein. The top ten hold around 30% of the sample, which has approximately 260,000 distinct CDR3 sequences, nearly 15% seen once. Material for sequencing was blood. Every receptor here comes from a woman in her 50s with Graves' hyperthyroidism that later progressed to Graves' ophthalmopathy. Each CDR3 is given with its conserved first and last residue.

j_call: TRBJ2-1; v_call: TRBV29-1; cdr3_aa: CSVEGKLASGLYNEQFF
j_call: TRBJ1-2; v_call: TRBV5-1; cdr3_aa: CASSFEGQRSPYGYTF
j_call: TRBJ2-6; v_call: TRBV3-1; cdr3_aa: CASSQVRPYGGGRLAGANVLTF
j_call: TRBJ2-7; v_call: TRBV10-3; cdr3_aa: CAIRGGHTYYEQYF
j_call: TRBJ2-7; v_call: TRBV28; cdr3_aa: CASSPKWRYEQYF
j_call: TRBJ2-1; v_call: TRBV28; cdr3_aa: CASTRLAGGPDEQFF
j_call: TRBJ2-1; v_call: TRBV20-1; cdr3_aa: CSASREGPNNEQFF
j_call: TRBJ1-2; v_call: TRBV20-1; cdr3_aa: CSCRNDRTSYGYTF
j_call: TRBJ2-7; v_call: TRBV11-2; cdr3_aa: CASSPDTYEQYF
j_call: TRBJ1-5; v_call: TRBV2; cdr3_aa: CASSHRMSNQPQHF
j_call: TRBJ1-1; v_call: TRBV7-9; cdr3_aa: CASSTVAEAFF
j_call: TRBJ2-7; v_call: TRBV20-1; cdr3_aa: CSARPLAVSSYEQYF
j_call: TRBJ2-1; v_call: TRBV7-9; cdr3_aa: CASSHTSGEQFF
j_call: TRBJ1-3; v_call: TRBV7-2; cdr3_aa: CASSRDSFSGNTIYF
j_call: TRBJ1-5; v_call: TRBV28; cdr3_aa: CANSCRRRYNQPQHF
j_call: TRBJ1-6; v_call: TRBV3-1; cdr3_aa: CASSPSTGTYSPLHF
j_call: TRBJ2-7; v_call: TRBV25-1; cdr3_aa: CASSERGDRAYEQYF
j_call: TRBJ2-3; v_call: TRBV6-1; cdr3_aa: CASMTGGTDTQYF
j_call: TRBJ1-5; v_call: TRBV20-1; cdr3_aa: CSALQGSNQPQHF
j_call: TRBJ1-5; v_call: TRBV6-1; cdr3_aa: CAIQSGPNQPQHF
j_call: TRBJ2-3; v_call: TRBV9; cdr3_aa: CASSVSGRREDTQYF
j_call: TRBJ2-2; v_call: TRBV6-1; cdr3_aa: CASSVGRNTGELFF
j_call: TRBJ1-6; v_call: TRBV4-1; cdr3_aa: CASSQDPGTGESPLHF